The clone carrying this T cell receptor beta chain was counted only a few times. Antigen specificity is unknown. Measured with immunoSEQ multiplex PCR; TCRdb has only the in-frame clones, and not every one. The table records 6,000 or so clones, roughly two thirds of them present only once. The data belong to a study of coeliac disease. At the level of the study: Without high-resolution HLA typing, biased TRBV7-2 usage was queried.

V shed 2 bases and J shed 1 base, with 8 bases lying between them. This CDR3 is 14 amino acids long. Germline CDR1 reads LNHNV; CDR2 reads YYDKDF (reference sequence). Each fraction contributed one roughly 500,000-cell aliquot for sequencing. Study-wide points: Lower clonality than controls marked TRB and TRG repertoires from active celiac intraepithelial and lamina propria samples. The authors judged this method unsuitable for unbiased gliadin-specific T cell detection.

Sequenced: lymphocytes from the gut lamina propria. The receptor's source is a man in his 70s with active celiac disease. This chain connects TRBV15 to TRBJ2-5; D is ambiguous. The CDR3 nucleotides are TGTGCCACCAGCAGACAACTCCTCCAAGAGACCCAGTACTTC. This translates into CATSRQLLQETQYF.